This T cell receptor beta chain was sequenced in a study of technical replicates of blood from a handful of donors (dated by TCRdb to the late 2010s). In the case of this clone: Its specific antigen is unknown. Per-nucleotide qualities are absent, and no much larger clonotype sits a single base away.

The library was generated by the immunoSEQ multiplex PCR assay. In TCRdb, the immuneACCESS table is reduced to in-frame sequences with V and J assigned. These tables do not hold every clone; where another copy was compared, an unresolved V gene accounts for under half, and the others remain unexplained. The sample table shows 65,000 to 95,000 clones, and around 90% are seen once. The ten largest clones add up to 0.25% to 0.35% of the sample. CDR1 GTSNPN and CDR2 SVGIG were looked up in the germline V gene (reference sequence). V loses 0 bases, J loses 3 bases, and the germline ends lie 6 bases apart. The CDR3 spans 13 residues, from the cysteine through the phenylalanine. This entry keeps only the CDR3 DNA: 39 bases, framed from base 1.

The V and J genes are TRBV30 and TRBJ1-5, and TRBD1 may be the D gene, going by 5 matching bases. The clonotype was recovered from a human donor in good health. The sequenced material came from T cells isolated from PBMCs. The DNA sequence is TGTGCCTGGAGTGTACAGGTCAATCAGCCCCAGCATTTT. Protein translation: CAWSVQVNQPQHF.